This T cell receptor beta chain was sequenced during a study of OX40 agonist ivuxolimab in advanced cancers. Notes on the study in general: Also present in some nonresponders was a low level of normalized T-cell clonal expansion.

About this clone: Its antigen is as yet unknown.

Profiling relied on immunoSEQ multiplex PCR, and the TCRdb table lists in-frame clones only, not all of them. This sample yields about 32,000 clones, of which 60% to 85% are seen a single time; 20% to 25% belongs to the top ten. This sample comprised CD4+ or CD8+ T cells sorted from blood, obtained in a trial of the OX40 agonist ivuxolimab. This receptor was identified in an adult with an advanced solid tumor such as melanoma, head and neck, liver or kidney cancer.

CDR3 sequence reads: CASSLGRARSYEQYF. The CDR3 DNA is TGTGCCAGCAGCTTGGGCAGGGCCCGGTCCTACGAGCAGTACTTC. V usage is TRBV7-8 and J usage is TRBJ2-7; a weak D match, TRBD1 (5 bases). Trimming cost V 3 bases and J 1 base, with 13 bases left between them. CDR3 length: 15 residues. Germline V CDR1 and CDR2: SGHVS, FQNEAQ. Complete variable domain (other parts from reference TRBV7-8 and TRBJ2-7): GAGVSQSPRYKVAKRGQDVALRCDPISGHVSLFWYQQALGQGPEFLTYFQNEAQLDKSGLPSDRFFAERPEGSVSTLKIQRTQQEDSAVYLCASSLGRARSYEQYFGPGTRLTVT.